A single T cell receptor beta chain is shown here with its context. This entry is derived from a study of OX40 agonist ivuxolimab in advanced cancers. Between the trimmed V and J ends, which lost 4 bases and 1 base, there was a span of 7 bases. CDR3 length: 13 amino acids. Germline V gene sequence: CDR1 MNHNY, CDR2 SVGAGI (reference sequence). Some clones are missing from TCRdb's copy, which holds only in-frame ones; the method was immunoSEQ multiplex PCR. The table lists about 80,000 clones, 90% to 95% of them singletons. No patient had autoimmune disease or received systemic immunosuppression. This TCR was sampled from an adult with an advanced solid tumor such as melanoma, head and neck, liver or kidney cancer. This sample comprised CD4+ or CD8+ T cells sorted from blood, obtained in a trial of the OX40 agonist ivuxolimab. The chain carries TRBV6-6 and TRBJ1-1; D remains ambiguous. The CDR3, as DNA: TGTGCCAGCAGTTCCAACTCGAACACTGAAGCTTTCTTT. It translates to CASSSNSNTEAFF.